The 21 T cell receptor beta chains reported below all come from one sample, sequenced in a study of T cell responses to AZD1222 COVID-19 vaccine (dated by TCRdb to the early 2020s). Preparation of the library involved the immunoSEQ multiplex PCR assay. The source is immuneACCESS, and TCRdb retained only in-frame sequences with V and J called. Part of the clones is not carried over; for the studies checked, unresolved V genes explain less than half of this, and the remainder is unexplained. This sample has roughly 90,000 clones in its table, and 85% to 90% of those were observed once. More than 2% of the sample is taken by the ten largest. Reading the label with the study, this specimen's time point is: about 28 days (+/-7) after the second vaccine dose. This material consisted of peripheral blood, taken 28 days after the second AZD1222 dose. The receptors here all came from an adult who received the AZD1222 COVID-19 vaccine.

DNA for the CDR3: TGCGCCAGCAGCCAAGGTCGCGCGTGGCTTAATGAAAAACTGTTTTTT. Its protein is CASSQGRAWLNEKLFF. The V gene is TRBV4-3, the J gene TRBJ1-4; D remains unclear. The CDR3 contains 16 residues. The germline gives CDR1 LGHNA, CDR2 YSLEER. Trimming stripped 1 base from V and 4 bases from J, with 13 bases between.

The CDR3 bases are TGCGCCAGCAGTCAACCCTCCAATCAGCCCCAGCATTTT. It encodes CASSQPSNQPQHF. The chain carries TRBV23-1 and TRBJ1-5; D unclear. TRBV23-1 falls under the ORF class, with uncertain function. The germline V and J ends were trimmed by 2 bases and 3 bases, with 5 bases remaining between them. This CDR3 contains 13 residues.

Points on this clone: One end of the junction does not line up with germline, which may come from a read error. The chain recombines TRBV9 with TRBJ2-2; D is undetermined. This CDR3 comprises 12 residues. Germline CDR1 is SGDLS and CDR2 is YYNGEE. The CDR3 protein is CASSITPGDLFF. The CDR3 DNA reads TGTGCCAGCAGCATCACGCCTGGGGATCTGTTTTTT.

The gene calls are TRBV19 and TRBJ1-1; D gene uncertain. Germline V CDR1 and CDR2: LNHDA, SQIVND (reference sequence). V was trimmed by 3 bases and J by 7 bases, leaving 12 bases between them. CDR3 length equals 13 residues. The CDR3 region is CASSIGGVIEAFF. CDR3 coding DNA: TGTGCCAGTAGTATCGGCGGAGTAATTGAAGCTTTCTTT.

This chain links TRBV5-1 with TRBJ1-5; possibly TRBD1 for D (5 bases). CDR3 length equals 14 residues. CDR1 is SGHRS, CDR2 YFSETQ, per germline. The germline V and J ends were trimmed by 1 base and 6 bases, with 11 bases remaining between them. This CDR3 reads CASSLSPGGQPQHF. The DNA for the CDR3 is TGCGCCAGCAGCTTGTCGCCGGGGGGTCAGCCCCAGCATTTT.

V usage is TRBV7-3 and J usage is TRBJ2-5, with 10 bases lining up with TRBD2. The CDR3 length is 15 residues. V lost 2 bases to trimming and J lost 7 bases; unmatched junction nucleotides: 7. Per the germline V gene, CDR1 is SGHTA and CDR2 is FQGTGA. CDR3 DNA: TGTGCCAGCAGCTTAGAAGCGGGAGGGCCAATGACCCAGTACTTC. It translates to CASSLEAGGPMTQYF.

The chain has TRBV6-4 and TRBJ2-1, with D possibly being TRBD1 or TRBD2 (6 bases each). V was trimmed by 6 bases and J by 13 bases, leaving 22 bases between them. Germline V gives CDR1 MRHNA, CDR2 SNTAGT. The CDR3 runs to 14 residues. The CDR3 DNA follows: TGTGCCAGCAGCCCGGAGGGGGACACGAGGGATCAGTTCTTC. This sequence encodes CASSPEGDTRDQFF.

CDR3 in amino acids: CASSVSGGSTDTQYF. The CDR3 DNA reads TGTGCCAGCAGCGTAAGCGGGGGGAGCACAGATACGCAGTATTTT. This chain uses TRBV9 with TRBJ2-3, with 9 bases matching TRBD2. The CDR3 totals 15 residues. With 1 base clipped from V and 0 bases from J, the junction kept 0 bases outside the gene matches. The germline V gene encodes CDR1 SGDLS and CDR2 YYNGEE. Combining the CDR3 with reference TRBV9 and TRBJ2-3 gives the whole variable domain DSGVTQTPKHLITATGQRVTLRCSPRSGDLSVYWYQQSLDQGLQFLIQYYNGEERAKGNILERFSAQQFPDLHSELNLSSLELGDSALYFCASSVSGGSTDTQYFGPGTRLTVL.

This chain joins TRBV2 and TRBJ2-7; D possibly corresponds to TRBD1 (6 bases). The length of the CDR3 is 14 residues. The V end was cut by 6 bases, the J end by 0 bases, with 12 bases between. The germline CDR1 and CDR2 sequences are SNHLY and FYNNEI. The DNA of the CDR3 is TGTGCCAGCAGGAGGGGGACGATCTCCTACGAGCAGTACTTC. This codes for CASRRGTISYEQYF.

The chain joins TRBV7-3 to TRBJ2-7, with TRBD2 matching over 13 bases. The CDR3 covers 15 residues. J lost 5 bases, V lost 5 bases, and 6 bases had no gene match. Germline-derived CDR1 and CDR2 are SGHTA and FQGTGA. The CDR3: CASSKGTSGNDEQYF. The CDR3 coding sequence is TGTGCCAGCAGCAAAGGGACTAGCGGGAACGACGAGCAGTACTTC.

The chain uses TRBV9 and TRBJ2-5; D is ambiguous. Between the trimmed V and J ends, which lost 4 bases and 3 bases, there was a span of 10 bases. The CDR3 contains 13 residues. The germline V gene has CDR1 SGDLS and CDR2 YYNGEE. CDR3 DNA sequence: TGTGCCAGCAGCCCCCCAGGAAAAGAGACCCAGTACTTC. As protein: CASSPPGKETQYF.

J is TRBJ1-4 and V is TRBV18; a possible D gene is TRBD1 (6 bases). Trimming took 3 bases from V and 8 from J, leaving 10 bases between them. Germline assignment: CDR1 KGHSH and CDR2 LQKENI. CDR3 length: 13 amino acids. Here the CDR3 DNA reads TGTGCCAGCTCACCGGGGGCTGGGGAAAAACTGTTTTTT. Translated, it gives CASSPGAGEKLFF.

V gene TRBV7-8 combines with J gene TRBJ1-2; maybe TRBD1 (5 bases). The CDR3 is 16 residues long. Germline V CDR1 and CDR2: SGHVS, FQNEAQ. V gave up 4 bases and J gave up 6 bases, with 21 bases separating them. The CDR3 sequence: CASSSSLEGRRNGYTF. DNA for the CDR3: TGTGCCAGCAGCTCATCCCTAGAGGGGCGACGGAATGGCTACACCTTC.

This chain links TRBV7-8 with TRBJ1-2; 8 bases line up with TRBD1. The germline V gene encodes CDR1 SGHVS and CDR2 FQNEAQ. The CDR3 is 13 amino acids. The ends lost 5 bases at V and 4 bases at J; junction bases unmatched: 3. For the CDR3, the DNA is TGTGCCAGCAGCGTCGACAGGGGCTATGGCTACACCTTC. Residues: CASSVDRGYGYTF. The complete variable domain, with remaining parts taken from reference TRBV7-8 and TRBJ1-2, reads GAGVSQSPRYKVAKRGQDVALRCDPISGHVSLFWYQQALGQGPEFLTYFQNEAQLDKSGLPSDRFFAERPEGSVSTLKIQRTQQEDSAVYLCASSVDRGYGYTFGSGTRLTVV.

The CDR3 loop is CASRPLGTGEFYGYTF. The CDR3 DNA reads as TGTGCCAGCAGACCATTAGGGACAGGGGAGTTCTATGGCTACACCTTC. The V call is TRBV6-4, the J call TRBJ1-2, with 10 bases matching TRBD1. The germline V gene encodes CDR1 MRHNA and CDR2 SNTAGT. The J segment lost 4 bases and the V segment lost 6 bases, leaving 11 bases of the junction unmatched. CDR3 length equals 16 residues.

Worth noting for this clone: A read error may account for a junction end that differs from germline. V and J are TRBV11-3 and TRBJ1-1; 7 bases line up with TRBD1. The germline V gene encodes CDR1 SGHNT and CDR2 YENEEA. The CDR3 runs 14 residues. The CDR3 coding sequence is TGTGCCAGCAGCTTAGACCCTTCAGGGGGTGAAACTTTCTTT. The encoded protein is CASSLDPSGGETFF.

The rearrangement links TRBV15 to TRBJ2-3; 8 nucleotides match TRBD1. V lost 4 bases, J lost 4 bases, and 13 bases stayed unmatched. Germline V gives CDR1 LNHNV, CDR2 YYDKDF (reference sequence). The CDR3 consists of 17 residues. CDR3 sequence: CATSMGDGGQESDTQYF. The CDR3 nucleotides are TGTGCCACCAGCATGGGAGATGGGGGACAGGAGTCAGATACGCAGTATTTT.

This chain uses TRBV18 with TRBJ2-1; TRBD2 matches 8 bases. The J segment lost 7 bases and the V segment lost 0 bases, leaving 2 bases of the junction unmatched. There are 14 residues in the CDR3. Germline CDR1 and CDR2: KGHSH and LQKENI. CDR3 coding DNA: TGTGCCAGCTCACCACCGGGACTAGTGAATGAGCAGTTCTTC. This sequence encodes CASSPPGLVNEQFF.

The CDR3 loop reads CASSLWRGGGSTEAFF. The CDR3 region has the DNA TGTGCCAGCAGTTTATGGAGGGGCGGGGGGAGCACTGAAGCTTTCTTT. The chain joins TRBV27 to TRBJ1-1, with TRBD1 as a possible D gene (5 bases). The CDR3 spans 16 residues. Germline CDR1 MNHEY, CDR2 SMNVEV (reference sequence). The germline V and J ends were trimmed by 1 base and 4 bases, with 16 bases remaining between them.

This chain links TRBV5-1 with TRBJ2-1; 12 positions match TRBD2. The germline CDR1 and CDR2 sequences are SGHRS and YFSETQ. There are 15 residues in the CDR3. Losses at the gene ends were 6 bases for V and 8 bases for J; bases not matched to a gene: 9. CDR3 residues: CASIPLAGGQDEQFF. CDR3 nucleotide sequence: TGCGCCAGCATCCCCCTAGCGGGGGGGCAGGATGAGCAGTTCTTC.

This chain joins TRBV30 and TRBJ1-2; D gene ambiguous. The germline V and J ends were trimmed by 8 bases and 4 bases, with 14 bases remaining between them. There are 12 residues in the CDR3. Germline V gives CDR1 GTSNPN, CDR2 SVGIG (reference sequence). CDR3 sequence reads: CAGGGLSYGYTF. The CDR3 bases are TGTGCCGGTGGCGGCCTCTCCTATGGCTACACCTTC.